This T cell receptor (beta chain) originates from a study of blood T cell repertoires in COVID-19. Profiled with immunoSEQ multiplex PCR; TCRdb holds only in-frame clones, not every one. The profile shows fewer than 400,000 clones, 85% of them singletons. V was pared by 11 bases and J by 2 bases, with 14 bases of the junction left unmatched. The CDR3 is 15 amino acids. Looked up from germline, CDR1 is MDHEN and CDR2 is SYDVKM. Input material: PBMCs or T cells enriched from blood (not recorded which). V and J are TRBV28 and TRBJ1-2, with TRBD1 matching 7 bases. The sequence came from a woman in her 30s who had been exposed to COVID-19. This CDR3 is CAEVGLTGPNYGYTF. CDR3 DNA: TGTGCCGAAGTGGGACTGACAGGGCCGAACTATGGCTACACCTTC.